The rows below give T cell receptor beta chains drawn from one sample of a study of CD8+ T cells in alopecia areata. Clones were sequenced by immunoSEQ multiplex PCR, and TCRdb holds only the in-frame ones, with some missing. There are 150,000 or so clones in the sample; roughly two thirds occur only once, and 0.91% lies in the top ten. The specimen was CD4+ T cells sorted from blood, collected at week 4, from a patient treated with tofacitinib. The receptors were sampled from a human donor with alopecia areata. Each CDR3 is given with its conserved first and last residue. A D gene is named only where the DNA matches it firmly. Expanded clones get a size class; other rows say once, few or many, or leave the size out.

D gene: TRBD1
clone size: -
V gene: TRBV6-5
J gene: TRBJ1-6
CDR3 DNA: TGTGCCAGCAGTCCCCGGGACAGCTATAATTCACCCCTCCACTTT
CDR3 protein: CASSPRDSYNSPLHF

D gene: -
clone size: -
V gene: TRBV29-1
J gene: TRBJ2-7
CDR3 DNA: TGCAGCGTTTTTTTCCAGGGCTACGAGCAGTACTTC
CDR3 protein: CSVFFQGYEQYF

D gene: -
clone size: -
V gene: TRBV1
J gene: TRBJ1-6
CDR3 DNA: TGCACCAGCAGCCAAGCCCTAGGCCAGGCCAATTCACCCCTCCACTTT
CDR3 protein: CTSSQALGQANSPLHF

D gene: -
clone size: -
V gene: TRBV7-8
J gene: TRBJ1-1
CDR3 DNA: TGTGCCAGCAGCTCCCGACCACAGGGAAAGAACACTGAAGCTTTCTTT
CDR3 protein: CASSSRPQGKNTEAFF

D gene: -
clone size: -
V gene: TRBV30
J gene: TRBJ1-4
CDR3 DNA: TGTGCCTGGAATCGGCAGGGGTCAACTAATGAAAAACTGTTTTTT
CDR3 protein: CAWNRQGSTNEKLFF

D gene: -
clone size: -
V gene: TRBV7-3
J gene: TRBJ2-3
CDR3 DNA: TGTGCCAGCAGCTTAACTTTGGGGAGCACAGATACGCAGTATTTT
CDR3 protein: CASSLTLGSTDTQYF

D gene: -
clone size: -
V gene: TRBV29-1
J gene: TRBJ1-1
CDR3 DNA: TGCAGCGTTGAAACGAGGTCCCGAGTCACTGAAGCTTTCTTT
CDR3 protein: CSVETRSRVTEAFF

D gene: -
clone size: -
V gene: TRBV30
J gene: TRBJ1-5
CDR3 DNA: TGTGCCTGGGGACTCGGAGGGGATCAGCCCCAGCATTTT
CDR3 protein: CAWGLGGDQPQHF

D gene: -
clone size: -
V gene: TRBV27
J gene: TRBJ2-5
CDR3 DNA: TGTGCCAGCAGTTCCGACAGGTTCCGGGAGACCCAGTACTTC
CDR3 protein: CASSSDRFRETQYF

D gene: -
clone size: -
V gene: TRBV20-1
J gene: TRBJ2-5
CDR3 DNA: TGCAGTGCTTGGACCAAAGAGACCCAGTACTTC
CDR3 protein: CSAWTKETQYF

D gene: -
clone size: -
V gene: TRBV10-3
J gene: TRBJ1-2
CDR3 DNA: TGTGCCATCAGGAGTGCCCGGGACGGCTATGGCTACACCTTC
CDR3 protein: CAIRSARDGYGYTF

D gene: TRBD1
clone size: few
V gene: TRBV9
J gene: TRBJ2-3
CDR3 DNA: TGTGCCAGCAGCGTCGACAGGCCCTCAGGGGGTACGCAGTATTTT
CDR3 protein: CASSVDRPSGGTQYF

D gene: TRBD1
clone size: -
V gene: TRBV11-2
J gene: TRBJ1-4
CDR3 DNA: TGTGCCAGCAGCTCGGCGGGACAGGGCGGTGAAAAACTGTTTTTT
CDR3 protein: CASSSAGQGGEKLFF

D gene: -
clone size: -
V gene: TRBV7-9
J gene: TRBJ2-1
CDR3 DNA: TGTGCCAGCAGCAAGGACGCGGGGGCGGGGAATGAGCAGTTCTTC
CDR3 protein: CASSKDAGAGNEQFF

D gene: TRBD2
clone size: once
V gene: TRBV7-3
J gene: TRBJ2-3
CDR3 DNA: TGTGCCAGCAGCTCGGACACTAGCGGGATCACAGATACGCAGTATTTT
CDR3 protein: CASSSDTSGITDTQYF

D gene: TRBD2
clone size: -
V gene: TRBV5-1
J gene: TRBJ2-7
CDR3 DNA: TGCGCCAGCAGCCCAGTGAGCGGGACCTACGAGCAGTACTTC
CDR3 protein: CASSPVSGTYEQYF

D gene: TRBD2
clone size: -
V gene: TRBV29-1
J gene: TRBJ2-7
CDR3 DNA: TGCAGCGTCTCACTAGCGGGGGGCGAGCAGTACTTC
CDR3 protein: CSVSLAGGEQYF

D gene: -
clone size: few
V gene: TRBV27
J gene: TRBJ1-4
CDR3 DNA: TGTGCCAGCAGTTTCTCTAGCAGGGCGGTGGAAAAACTGTTTTTT
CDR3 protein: CASSFSSRAVEKLFF

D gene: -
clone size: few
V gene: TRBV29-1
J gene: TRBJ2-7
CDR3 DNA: TGCAGCGCCGGGGGCGGGATCGGCTACGAGCAGTACTTC
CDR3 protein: CSAGGGIGYEQYF

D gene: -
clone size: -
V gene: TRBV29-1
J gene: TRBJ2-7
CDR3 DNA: TGCAGCGTTGAACAGGGAGCCTACGAGCAGTACTTC
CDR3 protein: CSVEQGAYEQYF

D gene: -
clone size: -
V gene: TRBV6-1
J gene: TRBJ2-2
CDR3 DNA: TGTGCCAGCAGCGCACGCGGGGCCGAGGCCGGGGAGCTGTTTTTT
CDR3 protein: CASSARGAEAGELFF

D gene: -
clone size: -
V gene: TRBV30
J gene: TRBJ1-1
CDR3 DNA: TGTGCCTGGAGGGGGTACACTGAAGCTTTCTTT
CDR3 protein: CAWRGYTEAFF

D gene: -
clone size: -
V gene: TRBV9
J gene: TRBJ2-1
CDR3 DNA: TGTGCCAGCAGCGTAGAACCACTTGGCGGGGCCGAGCAGTTCTTC
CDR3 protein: CASSVEPLGGAEQFF

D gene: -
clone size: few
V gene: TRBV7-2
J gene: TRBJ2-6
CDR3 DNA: TGTGCCAGCAGCTCTGGGGCCAACGTCCTGACTTTC
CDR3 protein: CASSSGANVLTF

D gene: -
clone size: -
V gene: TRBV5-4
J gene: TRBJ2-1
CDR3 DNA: TGTGCCAGCAGCTTAGGGGCGCCATCAAATGCTGGGAATGAGCAGTTCTTC
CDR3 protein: CASSLGAPSNAGNEQFF

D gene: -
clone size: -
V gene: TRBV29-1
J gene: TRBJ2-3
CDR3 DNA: TGCGGGGGGGCCGCAGATACGCAGTATTTT
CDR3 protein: CGGAADTQYF

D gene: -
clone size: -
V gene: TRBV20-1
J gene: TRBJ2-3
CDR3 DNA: TGCAGTGCTAAGACAGATACGCAGTATTTT
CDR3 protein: CSAKTDTQYF